This T cell receptor (beta chain) comes out of a study of cytomegalovirus exposure and HLA in healthy donors. The assay was immunoSEQ multiplex PCR, and TCRdb's table has in-frame clones only and misses some. The profile shows 200,000 to 250,000 clones, over 80% of them singletons. V gave up 7 bases and J gave up 0 bases, with 13 bases separating them. Per the germline V gene, CDR1 is SGDLS and CDR2 is YYNGEE. The CDR3 length is 14 residues. Specimen: PBMCs. This clonotype was sampled from a woman aged 18-35 years in good health and CMV-seronegative. This rearrangement joins TRBV9 to TRBJ1-2; TRBD1 is a possible D gene (5 bases). The CDR3 sequence: CASRGTAANYGYTF. In DNA form, the CDR3 reads TGTGCCAGCCGAGGGACGGCGGCTAACTATGGCTACACCTTC.